A selection of T cell receptor beta chains follows, all from one sample in a study of T-cell reconstitution after alpha-beta-depleted transplantation in children. TCRdb analysed the PCR reads with MiXCR anew, one entry per CDR3 protein. This repertoire shows 220,000 or so distinct CDR3 sequences, 8.2% found once; its top ten account for 5% to 8%. Specimen: PBMCs, mostly from graft donor cells, collected 180 days after TCRalphabeta/CD19-depleted stem cell transplant. The receptors were sampled from a male patient aged 10-17 years who had a stem cell transplant for acute lymphoblastic leukemia, so the T cells may come from the graft donor. Each CDR3 is given with its conserved first and last residue. A D gene is named only where the DNA matches it firmly. Clone size is not always given. Where it is, it says once, few, many or a class for expanded clones.

v_gene	d_gene	abundance	j_gene	CDR3nt	CDR3aa
TRBV28	TRBD2	many	TRBJ2-1	TGTGCCAGCAGGAGGGGACTAGCCTACAATGAGCAGTTCTTC	CASRRGLAYNEQFF
TRBV5-1	TRBD1	many	TRBJ1-2	TGCGCCAGCAGCTTGAGGACAGGGACTTACGGCTACACCTTC	CASSLRTGTYGYTF
TRBV9	TRBD2	many	TRBJ2-1	TGTGCCAGCAGCGTAAGGGCAGGGTCTCGAGGGGGACTAGCGGGAGGTATCACCTACAATGAGCAGTTCTTC	CASSVRAGSRGGLAGGITYNEQFF
TRBV4-2	.	many	TRBJ1-1	TGTGCCAGCAGCCAAGATCTACAGGGCCGAGCTTTCTTT	CASSQDLQGRAFF
TRBV27	TRBD1	many	TRBJ2-7	TGTGCCAGCAGTTTGGACAGGGCACACGAGCAGTACTTC	CASSLDRAHEQYF
TRBV12-3/TRBV12-4	TRBD1	many	TRBJ2-7	TGTGCCAGCAGTTTAAGAGGACAGGGACTCGAGCAGTACTTC	CASSLRGQGLEQYF
TRBV20-1	.	many	TRBJ1-2	TGCAGTGCTAGCGTAGGGGGGAACTATGGCTACACCTTC	CSASVGGNYGYTF
TRBV5-1	TRBD1	many	TRBJ2-3	TGCGCCAGCAGCTCACCGGGACAGAGCACAGATACGCAGTATTTT	CASSSPGQSTDTQYF
TRBV20-1	TRBD2	many	TRBJ2-2	TGCAGTGCTCCGAAATCGGGACTAGCGGGAACCGGGGAGCTGTTTTTT	CSAPKSGLAGTGELFF
TRBV28	.	many	TRBJ2-5	TGTGCCAGCAGTTCCCCCCTGCCCGGGGGCCAAGAGACCCAGTACTTC	CASSSPLPGGQETQYF
TRBV7-2	.	.	TRBJ2-3	TGTGCCAGCAGCCTAGAATACAGAAGCACAGATACGCAGTATTTT	CASSLEYRSTDTQYF
TRBV20-1	.	many	TRBJ2-2	TGCAGTGCTAGAGGTTGGGGAACCGGGGAGCTGTTTTTT	CSARGWGTGELFF
TRBV29-1	TRBD1	many	TRBJ2-7	TGCAGCATCCGACAGGGAAGTTTCTACGAGCAGTACTTC	CSIRQGSFYEQYF
TRBV3-1	TRBD2	many	TRBJ2-3	TGTGCCAGCAGCCAAAACGGGGGACTAGCGGGAACAGATACGCAGTATTTT	CASSQNGGLAGTDTQYF
TRBV4-3	.	many	TRBJ1-6	TGCGCCAGCAGCCAAGATGAGGCAGAATCGGGTTCACCCCTCCACTTT	CASSQDEAESGSPLHF
TRBV4-1	TRBD1	many	TRBJ2-7	TGCGCCAGCAGCCAAGATCCACCCCACAGACAGGGGGCCCCCTACGAGCAGTACTTC	CASSQDPPHRQGAPYEQYF